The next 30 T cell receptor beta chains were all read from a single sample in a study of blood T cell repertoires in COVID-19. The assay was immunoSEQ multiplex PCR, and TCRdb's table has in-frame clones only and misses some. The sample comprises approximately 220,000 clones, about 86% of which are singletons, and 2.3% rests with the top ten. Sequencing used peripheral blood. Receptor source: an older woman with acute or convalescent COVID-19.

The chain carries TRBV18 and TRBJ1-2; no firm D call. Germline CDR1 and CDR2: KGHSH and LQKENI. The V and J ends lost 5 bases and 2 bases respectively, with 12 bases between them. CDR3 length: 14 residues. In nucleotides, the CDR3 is TGTGCCAGCTCATTATCTGTCCCGAACTATGGCTACACCTTC. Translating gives CASSLSVPNYGYTF.

The CDR3, as DNA: TGTGCCAGCAGCCAAGGTCTGGGGGGATATTCACCCCTCCACTTT. Its translation is CASSQGLGGYSPLHF. The chain recombines TRBV3-1 (or the pseudogene TRBV3-2) with TRBJ1-6, with D possibly being TRBD1 (5 bases). Trimming removed 1 base at V and 8 bases at J, with 12 bases between. This CDR3 has 15 residues. CDR1 and CDR2 (germline): LGHDT, YNNKEL (reference sequence).

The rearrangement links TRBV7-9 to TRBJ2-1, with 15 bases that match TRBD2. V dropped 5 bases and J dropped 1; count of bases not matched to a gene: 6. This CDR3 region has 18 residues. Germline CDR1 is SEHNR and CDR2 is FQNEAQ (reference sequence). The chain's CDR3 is CASSPSGTSGGSYNEQFF. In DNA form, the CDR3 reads TGTGCCAGCAGCCCCTCCGGGACTAGCGGGGGGTCCTACAATGAGCAGTTCTTC.

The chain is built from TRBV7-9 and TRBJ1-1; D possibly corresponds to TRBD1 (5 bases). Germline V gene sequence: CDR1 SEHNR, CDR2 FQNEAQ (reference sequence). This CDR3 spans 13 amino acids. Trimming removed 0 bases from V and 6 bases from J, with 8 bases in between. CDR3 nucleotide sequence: TGTGCCAGCAGCTTAGCGGGGGGTTCTGAAGCTTTCTTT. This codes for CASSLAGGSEAFF.

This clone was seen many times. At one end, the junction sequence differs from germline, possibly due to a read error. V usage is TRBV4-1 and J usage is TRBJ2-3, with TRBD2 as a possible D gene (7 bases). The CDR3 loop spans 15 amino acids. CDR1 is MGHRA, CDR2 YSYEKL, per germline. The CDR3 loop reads CASSQPGGGTDTQYF. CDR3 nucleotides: TGCGCCAGCAGCCAACCGGGCGGGGGCACTGATACGCAGTATTTT.

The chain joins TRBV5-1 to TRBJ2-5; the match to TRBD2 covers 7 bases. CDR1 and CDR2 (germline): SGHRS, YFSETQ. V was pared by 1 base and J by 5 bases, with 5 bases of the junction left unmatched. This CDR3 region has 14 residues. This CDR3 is CASSLSRGGETQYF. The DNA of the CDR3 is TGCGCCAGCAGCTTGTCTAGGGGAGGGGAGACCCAGTACTTC.

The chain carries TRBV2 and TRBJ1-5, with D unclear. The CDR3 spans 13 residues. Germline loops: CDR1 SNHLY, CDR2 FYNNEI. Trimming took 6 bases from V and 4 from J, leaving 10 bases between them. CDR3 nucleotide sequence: TGTGCCAGCAGATGGAGAATAAATCAGCCCCAGCATTTT. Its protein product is CASRWRINQPQHF. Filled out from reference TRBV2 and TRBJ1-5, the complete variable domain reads EPEVTQTPSHQVTQMGQEVILRCVPISNHLYFYWYRQILGQKVEFLVSFYNNEISEKSEIFDDQFSVERPDGSNFTLKIRSTKLEDSAMYFCASRWRINQPQHFGDGTRLSIL.

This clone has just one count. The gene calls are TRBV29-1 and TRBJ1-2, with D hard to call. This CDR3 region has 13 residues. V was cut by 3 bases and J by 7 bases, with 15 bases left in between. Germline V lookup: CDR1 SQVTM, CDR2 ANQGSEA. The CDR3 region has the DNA TGCAGCGTTGATGAGGCTGGGTCCTCTGGCTACACCTTC. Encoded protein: CSVDEAGSSGYTF.

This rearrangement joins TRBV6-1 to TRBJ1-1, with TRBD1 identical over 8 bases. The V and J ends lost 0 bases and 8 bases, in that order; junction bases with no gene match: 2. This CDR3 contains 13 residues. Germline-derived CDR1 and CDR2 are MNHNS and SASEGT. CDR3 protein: CASSEAGDREAFF. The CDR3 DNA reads TGTGCCAGCAGTGAAGCGGGGGACAGGGAAGCTTTCTTT.

CDR3 DNA sequence: TGCGCCAGCAGCTCCGGGGGAACTAGTAAGGAGCAGTTCTTC. Encoded protein: CASSSGGTSKEQFF. The chain has TRBV4-1 and TRBJ2-1; D possibly corresponds to TRBD2 (6 bases). CDR1 is MGHRA, CDR2 YSYEKL, per germline. The germline V and J ends were trimmed by 5 bases and 10 bases, with 18 bases remaining between them. The CDR3 totals 14 residues.

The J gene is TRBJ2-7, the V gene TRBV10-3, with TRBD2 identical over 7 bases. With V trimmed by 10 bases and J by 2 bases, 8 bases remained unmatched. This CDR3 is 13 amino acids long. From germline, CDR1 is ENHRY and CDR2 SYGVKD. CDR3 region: CATRPGGTYEQYF. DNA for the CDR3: TGTGCCACCCGCCCGGGGGGAACCTACGAGCAGTACTTC.

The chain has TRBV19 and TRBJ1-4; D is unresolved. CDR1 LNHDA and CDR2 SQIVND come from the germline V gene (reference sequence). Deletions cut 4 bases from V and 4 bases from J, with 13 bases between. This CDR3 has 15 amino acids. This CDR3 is CASSTGGAINEKLFF. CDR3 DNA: TGTGCCAGTAGTACGGGAGGCGCTATTAATGAAAAACTGTTTTTT.

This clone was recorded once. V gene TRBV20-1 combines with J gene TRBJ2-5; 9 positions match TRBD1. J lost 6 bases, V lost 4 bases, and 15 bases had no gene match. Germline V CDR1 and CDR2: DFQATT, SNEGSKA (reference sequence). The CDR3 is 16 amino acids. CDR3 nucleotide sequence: TGCAGTGCTATTGAACCGCTGGGACAGGGTGCGAAGACCCAGTACTTC. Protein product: CSAIEPLGQGAKTQYF.

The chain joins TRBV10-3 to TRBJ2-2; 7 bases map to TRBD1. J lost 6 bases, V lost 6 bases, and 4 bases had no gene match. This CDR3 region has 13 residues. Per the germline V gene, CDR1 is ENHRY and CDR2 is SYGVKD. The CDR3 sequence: CAIRGQAAGELFF. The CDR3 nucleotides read TGTGCCATCAGAGGACAGGCCGCCGGGGAGCTGTTTTTT.

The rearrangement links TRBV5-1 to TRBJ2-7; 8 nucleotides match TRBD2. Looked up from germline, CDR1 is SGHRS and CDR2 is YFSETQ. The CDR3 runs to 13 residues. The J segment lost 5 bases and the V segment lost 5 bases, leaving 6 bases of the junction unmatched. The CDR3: CASSFREGDEQYF. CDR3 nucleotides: TGCGCCAGCAGTTTCCGGGAGGGGGACGAGCAGTACTTC. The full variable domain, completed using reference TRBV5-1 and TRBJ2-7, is KAGVTQTPRYLIKTRGQQVTLSCSPISGHRSVSWYQQTPGQGLQFLFEYFSETQRNKGNFPGRFSGRQFSNSRSEMNVSTLELGDSALYLCASSFREGDEQYFGPGTRLTVT.

In DNA, the CDR3 is TGTGCCAGCACCCCCGGGTCCAATCAGCCCCAGCATTTT. Its protein product is CASTPGSNQPQHF. J is TRBJ1-5 and V is TRBV6-2 or TRBV6-3; D unresolved. The CDR3 is 13 amino acids. Germline V gene data show CDR1 as MNHEY and CDR2 as SVGEGT. V was clipped by 7 bases and J by 3 bases, with 10 bases between them.

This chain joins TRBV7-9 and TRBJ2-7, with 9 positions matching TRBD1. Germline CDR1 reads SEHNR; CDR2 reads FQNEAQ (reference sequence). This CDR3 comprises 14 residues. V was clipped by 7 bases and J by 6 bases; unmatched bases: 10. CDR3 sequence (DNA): TGTGCCAGCACCTGGGGACAGGGAATACGCGAGCAGTACTTC. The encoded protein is CASTWGQGIREQYF. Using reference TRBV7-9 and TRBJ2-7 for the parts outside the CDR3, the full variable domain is DTGVSQNPRHKITKRGQNVTFRCDPISEHNRLYWYRQTLGQGPEFLTYFQNEAQLEKSRLLSDRFSAERPKGSFSTLEIQRTEQGDSAMYLCASTWGQGIREQYFGPGTRLTVT.

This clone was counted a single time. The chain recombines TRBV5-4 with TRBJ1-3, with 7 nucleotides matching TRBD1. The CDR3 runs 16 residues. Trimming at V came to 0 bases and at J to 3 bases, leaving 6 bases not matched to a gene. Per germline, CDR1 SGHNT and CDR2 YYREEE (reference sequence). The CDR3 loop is CASSLGGQRFGNTIYF. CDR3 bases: TGTGCCAGCAGCTTGGGGGGACAGAGATTTGGAAACACCATATATTTT.

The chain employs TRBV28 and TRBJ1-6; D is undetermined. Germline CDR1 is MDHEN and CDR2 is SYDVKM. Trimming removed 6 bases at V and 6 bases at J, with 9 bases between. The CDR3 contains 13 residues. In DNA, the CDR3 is TGTGCCAGCAGAAGCAGGTCTAATTCACCCCTCCACTTT. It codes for CASRSRSNSPLHF. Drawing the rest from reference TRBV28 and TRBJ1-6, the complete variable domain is DVKVTQSSRYLVKRTGEKVFLECVQDMDHENMFWYRQDPGLGLRLIYFSYDVKMKEKGDIPEGYSVSREKKERFSLILESASTNQTSMYLCASRSRSNSPLHFGNGTRLTVT.

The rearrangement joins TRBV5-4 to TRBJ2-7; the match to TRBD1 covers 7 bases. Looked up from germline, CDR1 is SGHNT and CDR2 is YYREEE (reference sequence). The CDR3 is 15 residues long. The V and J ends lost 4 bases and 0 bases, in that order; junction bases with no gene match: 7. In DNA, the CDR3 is TGTGCCAGCAGCAAGGGGGCTCCAAACTCCTACGAGCAGTACTTC. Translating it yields CASSKGAPNSYEQYF.

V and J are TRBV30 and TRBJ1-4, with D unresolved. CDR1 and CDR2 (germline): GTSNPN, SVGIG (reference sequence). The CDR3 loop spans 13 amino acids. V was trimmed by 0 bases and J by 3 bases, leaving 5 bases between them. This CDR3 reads CAWSVQANEKLFF. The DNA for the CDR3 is TGTGCCTGGAGTGTACAAGCTAATGAAAAACTGTTTTTT.

This CDR3 is CASSRDRPNTGELFF. As DNA, the CDR3 is TGTGCCAGCAGCCGGGACAGGCCGAACACCGGGGAGCTGTTTTTT. The chain combines TRBV6-2 or TRBV6-3 with TRBJ2-2; TRBD1 matches 8 bases. The CDR3 contains 15 residues. V shed 6 bases, J shed 0 bases, and the junction held 3 bases outside the gene matches. CDR1 MNHEY and CDR2 SVGEGT come from the germline V gene.

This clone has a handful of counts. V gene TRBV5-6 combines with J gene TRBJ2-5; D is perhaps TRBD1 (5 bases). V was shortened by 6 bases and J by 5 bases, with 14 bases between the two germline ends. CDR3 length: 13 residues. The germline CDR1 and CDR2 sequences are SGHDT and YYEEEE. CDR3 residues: CASTQLQGETQYF. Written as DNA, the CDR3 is TGTGCCAGCACCCAGCTTCAGGGCGAGACCCAGTACTTC.

CDR3: CASRQEKKSGNYGYTF. In DNA form, the CDR3 reads TGTGCCAGCAGGCAGGAAAAGAAAAGTGGGAACTATGGCTACACCTTC. The chain links TRBV2 to TRBJ1-2; D remains ambiguous. The CDR3 consists of 16 residues. The V and J ends lost 6 bases and 2 bases respectively, with 19 bases between them. CDR1 and CDR2 (germline): SNHLY, FYNNEI.

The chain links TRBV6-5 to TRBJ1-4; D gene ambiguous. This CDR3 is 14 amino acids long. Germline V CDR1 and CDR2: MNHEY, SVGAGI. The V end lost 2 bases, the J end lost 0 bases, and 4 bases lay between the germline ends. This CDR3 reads CASSYRATNEKLFF. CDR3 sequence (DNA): TGTGCCAGCAGTTACAGAGCAACTAATGAAAAACTGTTTTTT.

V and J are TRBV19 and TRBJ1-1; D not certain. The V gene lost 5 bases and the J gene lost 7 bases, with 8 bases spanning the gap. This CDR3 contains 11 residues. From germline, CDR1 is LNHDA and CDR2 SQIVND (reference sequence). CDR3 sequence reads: CASSATNEAFF. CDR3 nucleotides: TGTGCCAGTAGTGCAACTAATGAAGCTTTCTTT. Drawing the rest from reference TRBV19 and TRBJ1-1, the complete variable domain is DGGITQSPKYLFRKEGQNVTLSCEQNLNHDAMYWYRQDPGQGLRLIYYSQIVNDFQKGDIAEGYSVSREKKESFPLTVTSAQKNPTAFYLCASSATNEAFFGQGTRLTVV.

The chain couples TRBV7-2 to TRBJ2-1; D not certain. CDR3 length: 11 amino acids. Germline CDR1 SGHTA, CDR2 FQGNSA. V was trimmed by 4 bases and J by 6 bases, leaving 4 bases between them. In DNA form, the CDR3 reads TGTGCCAGCAGCTCCCTCAATGAGCAGTTCTTC. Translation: CASSSLNEQFF.

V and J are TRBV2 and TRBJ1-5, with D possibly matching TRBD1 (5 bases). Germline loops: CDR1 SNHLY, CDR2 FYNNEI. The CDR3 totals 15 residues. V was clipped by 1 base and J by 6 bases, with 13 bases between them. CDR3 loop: CASSEGRARGQPQHF. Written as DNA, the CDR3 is TGTGCCAGCAGTGAAGGGAGGGCGAGGGGTCAGCCCCAGCATTTT.

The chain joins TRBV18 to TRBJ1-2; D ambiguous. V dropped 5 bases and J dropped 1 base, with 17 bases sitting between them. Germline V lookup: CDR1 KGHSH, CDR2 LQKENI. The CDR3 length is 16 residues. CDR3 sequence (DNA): TGTGCCAGCTCAACTCTATCAGCGAACCTTAACTATGGCTACACCTTC. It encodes CASSTLSANLNYGYTF.

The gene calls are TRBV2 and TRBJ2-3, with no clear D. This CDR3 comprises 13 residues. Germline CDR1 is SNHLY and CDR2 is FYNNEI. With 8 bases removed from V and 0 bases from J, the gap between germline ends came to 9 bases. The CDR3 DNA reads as TGTGCCAGCGTTAGAGAAAGCACAGATACGCAGTATTTT. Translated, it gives CASVRESTDTQYF. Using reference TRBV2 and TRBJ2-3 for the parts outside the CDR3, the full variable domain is EPEVTQTPSHQVTQMGQEVILRCVPISNHLYFYWYRQILGQKVEFLVSFYNNEISEKSEIFDDQFSVERPDGSNFTLKIRSTKLEDSAMYFCASVRESTDTQYFGPGTRLTVL.